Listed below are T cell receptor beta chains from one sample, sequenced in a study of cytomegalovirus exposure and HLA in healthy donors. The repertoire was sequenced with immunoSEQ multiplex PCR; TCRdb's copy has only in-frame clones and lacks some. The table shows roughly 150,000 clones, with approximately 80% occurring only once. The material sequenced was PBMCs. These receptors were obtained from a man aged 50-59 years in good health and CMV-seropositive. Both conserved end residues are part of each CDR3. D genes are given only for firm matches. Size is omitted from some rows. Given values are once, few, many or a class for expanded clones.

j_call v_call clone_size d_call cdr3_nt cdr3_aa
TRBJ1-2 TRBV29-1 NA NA TGCAGCGTTAGGGAGGCCAACTATGGCTACACCTTC CSVREANYGYTF
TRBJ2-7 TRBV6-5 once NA TGTGCCAGCTCGGTAGCTAGCGAGCAGTACTTC CASSVASEQYF
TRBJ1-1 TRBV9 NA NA TGTGCCAGCAGCCCCCCAGGAGGTTACACTGAAGCTTTCTTT CASSPPGGYTEAFF
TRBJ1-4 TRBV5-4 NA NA TGTGCCAGCAGCTTGGCCGAGACAGGCAGAGGTAAACTGTTTTTT CASSLAETGRGKLFF
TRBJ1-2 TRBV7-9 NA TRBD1 TGTGCCAGCAGCTCCGGGACAGTTAACTATGGCTACACCTTC CASSSGTVNYGYTF
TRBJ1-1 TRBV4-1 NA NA TGCGCCAGCAGCCAAGTCCCACCGGGCGGGATAAACACTGAAGCTTTCTTT CASSQVPPGGINTEAFF
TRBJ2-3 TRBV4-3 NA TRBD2 TGCGCCAGCAGCCAAGATCTTTGGACTAGCGGGGAGATCACAGATACGCAGTATTTT CASSQDLWTSGEITDTQYF
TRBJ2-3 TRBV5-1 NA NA TGCGCCAGCAGCTTGCAGGGCACAGATACGCAGTATTTT CASSLQGTDTQYF
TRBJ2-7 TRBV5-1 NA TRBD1 TGCGCCAGCAGCTTGGCCCTATCCTCCCAGACAGGGGGAAACCAGTACTTC CASSLALSSQTGGNQYF
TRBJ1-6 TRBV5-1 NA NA TGCGCCAGCAGCTTAAGGGGATCGAATTCACCCCTCCACTTT CASSLRGSNSPLHF
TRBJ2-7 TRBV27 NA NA TGTGCCAGCAGTTTATCCCCCGCGGGGAGTCTAGGGCTTCCAGCCTACGAGCAGTACTTC CASSLSPAGSLGLPAYEQYF
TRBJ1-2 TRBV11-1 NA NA TGTGCCAGCAGCTTGAGCCCCCAGGGCGGCTACACCTTC CASSLSPQGGYTF
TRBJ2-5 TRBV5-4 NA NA TGTGCCAGCAGCTTCGGACAGCAAGAGACCCAGTACTTC CASSFGQQETQYF
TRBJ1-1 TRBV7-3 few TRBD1 TGTGCCAGCAGCTCCGGGACAGGGGCGAACACTGAAGCTTTCTTT CASSSGTGANTEAFF
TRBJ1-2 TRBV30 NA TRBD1 TGTGCCTGGAGATTGACAGGGGTTAACTATGGCTACACCTTC CAWRLTGVNYGYTF
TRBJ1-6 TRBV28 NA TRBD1 TGTGCCAGCAGCTCACCCGGGACAGGGAATTCACCCCTCCACTTT CASSSPGTGNSPLHF
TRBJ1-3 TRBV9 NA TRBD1 TGTGCCAGCAGCGTGGGACAGGGGTACGGAAACACCATATATTTT CASSVGQGYGNTIYF
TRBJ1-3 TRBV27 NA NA TGTGCCAGCAGCCCCCTGAGTAATGGAAACACCATATATTTT CASSPLSNGNTIYF
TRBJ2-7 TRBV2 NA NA TGTGCCAGCGGGCGGGTCTCAAGCTCCTACGAGCAGTACTTC CASGRVSSSYEQYF
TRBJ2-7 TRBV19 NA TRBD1 TGTGCCAGTACCGCGGCCGGGACAGGGGAAACCTACGAGCAGTACTTC CASTAAGTGETYEQYF
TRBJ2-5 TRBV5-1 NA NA TGCGCCAGCAGCTTGCAGGCAGGGAATCAAGAGACCCAGTACTTC CASSLQAGNQETQYF
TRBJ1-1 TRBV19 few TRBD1 TGTGCCAGTACTCCGGACAGGGGCACTGAAGCTTTCTTT CASTPDRGTEAFF
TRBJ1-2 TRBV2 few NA TGTGCCAGCAGTGCCGAGATTAACTATGGCTACACCTTC CASSAEINYGYTF
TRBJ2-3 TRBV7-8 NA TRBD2 TGTGCCAGCAGCTTAGATGAAGGGACTAGCGTCACAGATACGCAGTATTTT CASSLDEGTSVTDTQYF
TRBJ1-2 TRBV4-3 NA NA TGCGCCAGCAGCCAAGTAGGGGTTGGTTATGGCTACACCTTC CASSQVGVGYGYTF
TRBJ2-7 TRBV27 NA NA TGTGCCAGCAGTTTAGGTAGGGAGAGGTCCTACGAGCAGTACTTC CASSLGRERSYEQYF
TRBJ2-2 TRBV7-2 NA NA TGTGCCAGCAGCTGGGGAGGGGGGTATCACGGGGAGCTGTTTTTT CASSWGGGYHGELFF
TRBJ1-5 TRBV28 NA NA TGTGCCAGCAGTTTATTCCCCATAGCCCAGCATTTT CASSLFPIAQHF
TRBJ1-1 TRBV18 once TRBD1 TGTGCCAGCCCACCACCGGCAGGGGGCACTGAAGCTTTCTTT CASPPPAGGTEAFF
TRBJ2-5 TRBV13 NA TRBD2 TGTGCCAGCAGCGAGAGCGGGGGCCCCGAGGAGACCCAGTACTTC CASSESGGPEETQYF
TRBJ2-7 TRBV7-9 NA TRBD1 TGTGCCAGCAGCCCACCGGGACAGGGGGCGTTTTACGAGCAGTACTTC CASSPPGQGAFYEQYF
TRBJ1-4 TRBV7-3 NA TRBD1 TGTGCCAGCAGTCGGACAGGGGGCACTAATGAAAAACTGTTTTTT CASSRTGGTNEKLFF
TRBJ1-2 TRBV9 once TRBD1 TGTGCCAGCAGCGCCAGCCCAGGGGGCGAAGATACCTATGGCTACACCTTC CASSASPGGEDTYGYTF
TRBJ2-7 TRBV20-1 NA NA TGCAGTGCTAAGCCGGGCTACGAGCAGTACTTC CSAKPGYEQYF
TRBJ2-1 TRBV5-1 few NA TGCGCCAGCAGCTTGGGAACAGGGCAAATTAATGAGCAGTTCTTC CASSLGTGQINEQFF
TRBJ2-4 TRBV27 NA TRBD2 TGTGCCAGCAGTTTCGACCGGGAGGGGCGAGGAAACATTCAGTACTTC CASSFDREGRGNIQYF
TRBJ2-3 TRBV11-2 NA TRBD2 TGTGCCAGCAGCTGGCGGGGGAGGATCACAGATACGCAGTATTTT CASSWRGRITDTQYF
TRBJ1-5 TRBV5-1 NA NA TGCGCCAGCAGCTCAGTAAGCAATCAGCCCCAGCATTTT CASSSVSNQPQHF
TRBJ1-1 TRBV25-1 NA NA TGTGCCAGCAGAGGTGGGCCCGTGAACACTGAAGCTTTCTTT CASRGGPVNTEAFF
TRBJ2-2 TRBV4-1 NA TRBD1 TGCGCCAGCAGCCTCCCGACAGGGTACACCGGGGAGCTGTTTTTT CASSLPTGYTGELFF
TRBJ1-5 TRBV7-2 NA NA TGTGCCAGCAGCTGGGGCGTCAGGGATAACGGCAATCAGCCCCAGCATTTT CASSWGVRDNGNQPQHF
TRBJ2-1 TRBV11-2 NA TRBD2 TGTGCCGGCAGCTTTTACAATGGCGGGGGTGACTCCTACAATGAGCAGTTCTTC CAGSFYNGGGDSYNEQFF
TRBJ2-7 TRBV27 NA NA TGTGCCAGCTTCATGAGCTCCTACGAGCAGTACTTC CASFMSSYEQYF
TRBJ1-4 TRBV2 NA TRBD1 TGTGCCAGCAGATTTGACAGGGGCCCCCTTAATGAAAAACTGTTTTTT CASRFDRGPLNEKLFF
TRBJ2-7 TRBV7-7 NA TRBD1 TGTGCTAGCAGCCCCCGGGACAGGGCCTACGAGCAGTACTTC CASSPRDRAYEQYF